This T cell receptor (beta chain) was sequenced during a study of T-cell reconstitution after alpha-beta-depleted transplantation in children. Study-level results: T-cell numbers and diversity one year post-transplant derived largely from freshly generated T cells. The study traced high day-60 TCRbeta diversity in some patients to surviving recipient T cells and thymic progenitors.

The germline V gene has CDR1 SGDLS and CDR2 YYNGEE. The CDR3 spans 18 residues. Molecular barcoding with unique molecular identifiers was used for the TCRbeta library. From the PCR reads, TCRdb called clonotypes with MiXCR, one entry per CDR3 protein. The sample carries approximately 290,000 distinct CDR3 sequences, roughly 11% recorded once. As to this clonotype: Its target is not known. One end of the junction does not line up with germline, which may come from a read error.

The input for sequencing was peripheral blood, taken 180 days after TCRalphabeta/CD19-depleted stem cell transplant. The chain recombines TRBV9 with TRBJ2-1, with TRBD2 identical over 10 bases. The sequence came from a male patient between 2 and 9 years old who had a stem cell transplant for chronic granulomatous disease, so the T cells may come from the graft donor. CDR3: CASSAPPLAGVYYYEQFF. The CDR3 DNA is TGTGCCAGCAGCGCCCCCCCCCTAGCGGGAGTTTACTACTATGAGCAGTTCTTC.